One sample yielded the 14 T cell receptor beta chains listed below, sequenced in a study of T cell repertoires in cytomegalovirus infection. For these receptors, no antigen is known. TCRdb redid the calling of the reads with MiXCR, one entry per CDR3 protein. The sample holds some 940,000 distinct CDR3 sequences, roughly 30% seen once. The specimen was cultured CD8+ T cells from PBMCs, collected from culture after CMV antigen stimulation. The receptors stem from a human donor in good health (CMV status not recorded). Some clones in this sample may be carry-over from other donors' samples.

Details on this clonotype: The junction departs from germline at one end; a sequencing error may be responsible. The CDR3 spells CANSGPDSNEKLFF. In DNA, the CDR3 is TGTGCCAACAGCGGACCAGACAGTAATGAAAAACTGTTTTTT. The chain carries TRBV7-8 and TRBJ1-4; a possible D gene is TRBD1 (5 bases). The CDR3 loop spans 14 amino acids. Germline V CDR1 and CDR2: SGHVS, FQNEAQ.

This clonotype was counted a few times. Possible read error: a much larger clone is one base away. The V and J genes are TRBV7-9 and TRBJ2-1; D ambiguous. CDR3 size: 15 residues. V was cut by 0 bases and J by 0 bases, with 6 bases left in between. CDR1 is SEHNR, CDR2 FQNEAQ, per germline (reference sequence). CDR3 region: CASSLALFSYNEQFF. The DNA for the CDR3 is TGTGCCAGCAGCTTAGCCCTATTCTCCTACAATGAGCAGTTCTTC.

This clonotype turned up a few times. The V gene is TRBV20-1, the J gene TRBJ2-7; D is perhaps TRBD1 (6 bases). Germline V gives CDR1 DFQATT, CDR2 SNEGSKA (reference sequence). The CDR3 runs to 13 residues. Trimming took 5 bases from V and 3 from J, leaving 14 bases between them. CDR3 nucleotides: TGCAGTGCTGACACAGGGCGGAGCTACGAGCAGTACGTC. It specifies CSADTGRSYEQYV.

The chain is built from TRBV7-6 and TRBJ2-1; D gene unclear. CDR1 and CDR2 from the germline V gene are SGHVS and FNYEAQ. V lost 3 bases and J lost 0, with 12 bases in between. CDR3 length: 16 amino acids. CDR3 in DNA: TGTGCCAGCAGCTTTCTTGGGGTCCCCTCCTACAATGAGCAGTTCTTC. It specifies CASSFLGVPSYNEQFF.

Many counts were recorded for this clonotype. V is TRBV7-8 and J is TRBJ2-3; no firm D call. There are 12 residues in the CDR3. Germline CDR1 and CDR2: SGHVS and FQNEAQ. Trimming left V 5 bases short and J 5 bases short, with 8 bases between. The CDR3 DNA sequence: TGTGCCAGCAGCCCCCGATTAGATACGCAGTATTTT. Residues: CASSPRLDTQYF. Full variable domain (remainder filled in from reference TRBV7-8 and TRBJ2-3): GAGVSQSPRYKVAKRGQDVALRCDPISGHVSLFWYQQALGQGPEFLTYFQNEAQLDKSGLPSDRFFAERPEGSVSTLKIQRTQQEDSAVYLCASSPRLDTQYFGPGTRLTVL.

The rearrangement links TRBV12-3 or TRBV12-4 to TRBJ1-3; 8 positions match TRBD1. The CDR3 runs to 16 residues. J lost 3 bases, V lost 6 bases, and 10 bases had no gene match. The DNA for the CDR3 is TGTGCCAGCAGATCCATAGGGACAGGCGGTGGAAACACCATATATTTT. Protein sequence: CASRSIGTGGGNTIYF.

The sample holds many counts of this clonotype. The V gene is TRBV7-2, the J gene TRBJ2-1; 8 bases map to TRBD1. From germline, CDR1 is SGHTA and CDR2 FQGNSA. The CDR3 contains 16 residues. J was trimmed by 5 bases and V by 6 bases; bases with no gene match: 12. CDR3 bases: TGTGCCAGCAGTTCCCAACACAGGGGGAGGAACAATGAGCAGTTCTTC. This codes for CASSSQHRGRNNEQFF. Combining the CDR3 with reference TRBV7-2 and TRBJ2-1 gives the whole variable domain GAGVSQSPSNKVTEKGKDVELRCDPISGHTALYWYRQSLGQGLEFLIYFQGNSAPDKSGLPSDRFSAERTGGSVSTLTIQRTQQEDSAVYLCASSSQHRGRNNEQFFGPGTRLTVL.

The chain carries TRBV6-5 and TRBJ2-3; no definite D call. The CDR3 extends over 15 amino acids. Trimming pared 2 bases from V and 1 base from J, leaving 10 bases between. Germline V CDR1 and CDR2: MNHEY, SVGAGI. CDR3 nucleotides: TGTGCCAGCAGTTACGAACCTTCCGGCACAGATACGCAGTATTTT. Translating it yields CASSYEPSGTDTQYF.

On this clonotype itself: The junction differs from germline at one of its ends, possibly a read error. The chain has TRBV7-6 and TRBJ1-1; D possibly corresponds to TRBD1 (5 bases). Germline V gene lookup returns CDR1 SGHVS and CDR2 FNYEAQ. This CDR3 has 13 amino acids. The CDR3 is CANSLEQATEAFF. The CDR3 DNA is TGTGCCAACAGCTTAGAACAGGCCACTGAAGCTTTCTTT.

The chain links TRBV19 to TRBJ2-1; possibly TRBD2 for D (7 bases). The CDR3 sequence is 13 residues long. V lost 2 bases and J 7 bases, leaving 9 bases between the germline ends. CDR1 is LNHDA, CDR2 SQIVND, per germline (reference sequence). CDR3 coding DNA: TGTGCCAGTAGTATAAAGGGGGGGAATGAGCAGTTCTTC. Its translation is CASSIKGGNEQFF.

The chain uses TRBV7-9 and TRBJ1-5; D is possibly TRBD1 (5 bases). CDR1 is SEHNR, CDR2 FQNEAQ, per germline (reference sequence). The CDR3 is 15 amino acids. The ends were cut back, 6 bases at V and 1 base at J, with 13 bases in the middle. The CDR3 sequence is CASSLDTTSNQPQHF. CDR3 nucleotide sequence: TGTGCCAGCAGTCTGGACACGACGAGCAATCAGCCCCAGCATTTT. The variable domain in full, with the rest retrieved from reference TRBV7-9 and TRBJ1-5, is DTGVSQNPRHKITKRGQNVTFRCDPISEHNRLYWYRQTLGQGPEFLTYFQNEAQLEKSRLLSDRFSAERPKGSFSTLEIQRTEQGDSAMYLCASSLDTTSNQPQHFGDGTRLSIL.

This clonotype was seen a handful of times. The CDR3 sequence is CASSLNSGTGQTQYF. The CDR3 coding sequence is TGTGCCAGTAGCTTGAATAGCGGGACCGGCCAGACCCAGTACTTC. V usage is TRBV19 and J usage is TRBJ2-5; TRBD2 matches 8 bases. CDR3 length equals 15 residues. Germline loops: CDR1 LNHDA, CDR2 SQIVND (reference sequence). V was pared by 6 bases and J by 6 bases, with 12 bases of the junction left unmatched.

This clonotype was detected only a few times. The chain combines TRBV28 with TRBJ2-7, with D possibly matching TRBD1 (6 bases). V lost 4 bases to trimming and J lost 3 bases, with 10 bases between them. This CDR3 is 13 amino acids long. Per germline, CDR1 MDHEN and CDR2 SYDVKM. CDR3 sequence reads: CASSSDSNYEQYV. Here the CDR3 DNA reads TGTGCCAGCAGTTCGGACAGTAACTACGAGCAGTACGTC.

Written as DNA, the CDR3 is TGTGCCAGCAGCCCTCCGACTAGTGGAGAGACCCAGTACTTC. As protein: CASSPPTSGETQYF. The genes are TRBV7-9 and TRBJ2-5; possible D gene TRBD2, 6 bases. The V end was cut by 5 bases, the J end by 4 bases, with 14 bases between. CDR3 length: 14 amino acids. Germline assignment: CDR1 SEHNR and CDR2 FQNEAQ (reference sequence).